The 25 T cell receptor beta chains below were found in one sample sequenced in a study of CD8 T cells in Susac syndrome. Random hexamers were used to reverse transcribe 0.5 to 1 ug of RNA. TCRdb itself ran the immunoSEQ multiplex PCR reads through MiXCR, one entry per CDR3 protein. This table holds about 240,000 distinct CDR3 sequences, 95% to 97% found once. Material: CD4+ T cells from PBMCs. The receptors originated from a human donor with Susac syndrome.

The V gene is TRBV19, the J gene TRBJ2-7, with D tentatively TRBD1 (6 bases). V was cut by 9 bases and J by 2 bases, with 11 bases left in between. The V gene's germline CDR1 is LNHDA and CDR2 SQIVND (reference sequence). The CDR3 loop spans 12 amino acids. Here the CDR3 reads CASSDRTYEQYF. CDR3 bases: TGTGCCAGCTCGGACAGAACCTACGAGCAGTACTTC. Variable domain in full (rest from reference TRBV19 and TRBJ2-7): DGGITQSPKYLFRKEGQNVTLSCEQNLNHDAMYWYRQDPGQGLRLIYYSQIVNDFQKGDIAEGYSVSREKKESFPLTVTSAQKNPTAFYLCASSDRTYEQYFGPGTRLTVT.

V and J are TRBV4-2 and TRBJ2-3; 9 positions agree with TRBD2. Germline V lookup: CDR1 LGHNA, CDR2 YNFKEQ. V lost 4 bases, J lost 5 bases, and 10 bases stayed unmatched. The CDR3 has 16 amino acids. The CDR3: CASSPLSGSGGDTQYF. CDR3 in DNA: TGTGCCAGCAGCCCACTTAGCGGGAGTGGAGGAGATACGCAGTATTTT.

This clonotype was seen a single time. Here the CDR3 reads CASSNVWTSALNEQFF. The CDR3, as DNA: TGTGCCAGCAGTAACGTCTGGACTAGCGCGCTCAATGAGCAGTTCTTC. The rearrangement links TRBV21-1 to TRBJ2-1; TRBD2 was called by the table and not checked on the DNA. TRBV21-1 is reported as a pseudogene. The CDR3 runs to 16 residues.

The genes are TRBV11-2 and TRBJ2-5; D not resolved. CDR3 length equals 13 residues. Germline values: CDR1 SGHAT, CDR2 FQNNGV. Trimming removed 1 base at V and 2 bases at J, with 5 bases between. DNA for the CDR3: TGTGCCAGCAGCTTAGGGATGCAAGAGACCCAGTACTTC. Translated, it gives CASSLGMQETQYF.

The CDR3 spells CASSGGSDTQYF. Here the CDR3 DNA reads TGTGCCAGCAGCGGAGGGTCAGATACGCAGTATTTT. The chain couples TRBV7-3 to TRBJ2-3; weak D call: TRBD2 (6 bases). The V end lost 5 bases, the J end lost 4 bases, and 7 bases lay between the germline ends. Per the germline V gene, CDR1 is SGHTA and CDR2 is FQGTGA. The CDR3 consists of 12 residues.

The V gene is TRBV9, the J gene TRBJ1-5, with 9 bases that match TRBD1. V shed 4 bases, J shed 7 bases, and the junction held 6 bases outside the gene matches. The CDR3 covers 14 residues. Germline lookup yields CDR1 SGDLS and CDR2 YYNGEE. The CDR3 DNA reads TGTGCCAGCAGCAAGGGACAGGGTGGACAGCCCCAGCATTTT. This gives the protein CASSKGQGGQPQHF.

The chain is built from TRBV25-1 and TRBJ2-7; D is uncertain. Trimming removed 6 bases from V and 0 bases from J, with 6 bases in between. The CDR3 runs to 12 residues. The germline V gene encodes CDR1 MGHDK and CDR2 SYGVNS. CDR3 coding DNA: TGTGCCAGCAGCAAAGCCTCCTACGAGCAGTACTTC. Translating it yields CASSKASYEQYF.

The chain combines TRBV14 with TRBJ2-7, with D uncertain. Per germline, CDR1 SGHDN and CDR2 FVKESK. CDR3 length: 12 residues. The V gene lost 3 bases and the J gene lost 2 bases, with 5 bases spanning the gap. CDR3 region: CASSHVPYEQYF. The CDR3 coding sequence is TGTGCCAGCAGCCACGTACCCTACGAGCAGTACTTC.

V gene TRBV3-1 combines with J gene TRBJ2-1; D is undetermined. V was trimmed by 10 bases and J by 3 bases, leaving 19 bases between them. The CDR3 contains 15 residues. The germline gives CDR1 LGHDT, CDR2 YNNKEL (reference sequence). DNA for the CDR3: TGTGCCACCCGAGGCGTTAGTAGTAACTACAATGAGCAGTTCTTC. Translation gives CATRGVSSNYNEQFF.

The chain recombines TRBV7-9 with TRBJ2-7; D not certain. V lost 7 bases and J 4 bases, leaving 14 bases between the germline ends. This CDR3 comprises 13 residues. Germline CDR1 reads SEHNR; CDR2 reads FQNEAQ (reference sequence). In DNA form, the CDR3 reads TGTGCCAGCACCAGATACTCAGAATACGAGCAGTACTTC. It translates to CASTRYSEYEQYF.

The chain employs TRBV3-1 and TRBJ2-3; a possible D gene is TRBD2 (6 bases). CDR1 and CDR2 from the germline V gene are LGHDT and YNNKEL (reference sequence). V was pared by 0 bases and J by 0 bases, with 13 bases between. This CDR3 region has 17 residues. The CDR3 loop is CASSQDLSGPSTDTQYF. The CDR3 DNA is TGTGCCAGCAGCCAAGACCTTAGCGGCCCTAGCACAGATACGCAGTATTTT.

DNA for the CDR3: TGTGCCAGCAGAGGTATGTCCGGACAGTCCTACGAGCAGTACTTC. Its translation is CASRGMSGQSYEQYF. This chain uses TRBV27 with TRBJ2-7, with TRBD1 as a possible D gene (6 bases). This CDR3 has 15 amino acids. Deletions cut 6 bases from V and 1 base from J, with 16 bases between. Germline V CDR1 and CDR2: MNHEY, SMNVEV (reference sequence).

The chain carries TRBV6-4 and TRBJ2-3; TRBD2 is a possible D gene (5 bases). There are 15 residues in the CDR3. From germline, CDR1 is MRHNA and CDR2 SNTAGT. The V end was cut by 2 bases, the J end by 1 base, with 10 bases between. The CDR3 DNA sequence: TGTGCCAGCAGTGACACTCGGCGGGGCACAGATACGCAGTATTTT. Translated: CASSDTRRGTDTQYF.

The chain couples TRBV11-2 to TRBJ1-5; D not certain. Germline V gene data show CDR1 as SGHAT and CDR2 as FQNNGV. The ends were cut back, 4 bases at V and 3 bases at J, with 13 bases in the middle. This CDR3 is built from 15 residues. CDR3 sequence: CASSSSASPNQPQHF. DNA for the CDR3: TGTGCCAGCAGCTCGTCCGCCTCTCCCAATCAGCCCCAGCATTTT.

The genes are TRBV28 and TRBJ1-2, with TRBD1 matching over 10 bases. The CDR3 has 15 amino acids. Germline V gene data show CDR1 as MDHEN and CDR2 as SYDVKM. V lost 6 bases to trimming and J lost 4 bases; unmatched junction nucleotides: 8. The CDR3 DNA is TGTGCCAGCAGCCAGGGACAGGGGATGTTCTATGGCTACACCTTC. Its protein product is CASSQGQGMFYGYTF.

The V and J genes are TRBV24-1 and TRBJ2-1; 12 nucleotides align to TRBD2. Unmatched junction bases numbered 4, after V lost 4 bases and J lost 7 bases. From germline, CDR1 is KGHDR and CDR2 SFDVKD. The CDR3 has 15 residues. The CDR3 is CATSDRLAGENEQFF. CDR3 nucleotides: TGTGCCACCAGTGACCGACTAGCGGGAGAAAATGAGCAGTTCTTC.

The rearrangement joins TRBV2 to TRBJ1-2; no reliable D call. V shed 6 bases and J shed 2 bases, with 10 bases lying between them. This CDR3 comprises 13 residues. CDR1 SNHLY and CDR2 FYNNEI come from the germline V gene. The CDR3 spells CASSISGNYGYTF. Here the CDR3 DNA reads TGTGCCAGCAGCATCTCGGGGAACTATGGCTACACCTTC.

V is TRBV27 and J is TRBJ1-5; 8 bases align to TRBD1. The germline V gene encodes CDR1 MNHEY and CDR2 SMNVEV (reference sequence). V lost 6 bases to trimming and J lost 2 bases; unmatched junction nucleotides: 6. This CDR3 comprises 15 residues. This CDR3 reads CASRDGQGGNQPQHF. The CDR3 DNA reads as TGTGCCAGCAGAGATGGACAGGGTGGCAATCAGCCCCAGCATTTT.

The V gene is TRBV4-1, the J gene TRBJ2-1; TRBD1 matches at 9 bases. Germline V gene lookup returns CDR1 MGHRA and CDR2 YSYEKL. The CDR3 is made up of 19 amino acids. V was clipped by 5 bases and J by 6 bases; unmatched bases: 20. CDR3 bases: TGCGCCAGCAGCACGGGGACAGGGTCCTTAGCGGGCCTTTCCAATGAGCAGTTCTTC. It is translated as CASSTGTGSLAGLSNEQFF.

This clonotype has only one observation. The rearrangement links TRBV11-3 to TRBJ2-1; 7 nucleotides line up with TRBD2. After removal of 3 bases from V and 10 bases from J, the junction contained 6 bases not matched to a gene. Germline values: CDR1 SGHNT, CDR2 YENEEA. The CDR3 is 13 amino acids. The CDR3 coding sequence is TGTGCCAGCAGCTTCCGACTAGCAGGAGAGCAGTTCTTC. Translation gives CASSFRLAGEQFF.

The J gene is TRBJ2-4, the V gene TRBV27; TRBD2 matches 16 bases. V was clipped by 6 bases and J by 9 bases; unmatched bases: 8. Germline-derived CDR1 and CDR2 are MNHEY and SMNVEV (reference sequence). CDR3 length: 16 residues. CDR3 protein: CASSFGTSGRVGIQYF. The CDR3 bases are TGTGCCAGCAGCTTTGGGACTAGCGGGAGGGTGGGCATTCAGTACTTC.

This clonotype was observed once. The rearrangement joins TRBV29-1 to TRBJ2-7; D is undetermined. This CDR3 comprises 13 residues. V was clipped by 3 bases and J by 0 bases, with 9 bases between them. From germline, CDR1 is SQVTM and CDR2 ANQGSEA. CDR3 protein: CSVDFGNSYEQYF. The CDR3 DNA is TGCAGCGTTGATTTTGGGAACTCCTACGAGCAGTACTTC.

The chain carries TRBV20-1 and TRBJ2-1; 11 bases map to TRBD2. The V gene end was trimmed by 1 base and the J gene end by 3 bases; junction bases not matched to a gene: 2. CDR1 is DFQATT, CDR2 SNEGSKA, per germline (reference sequence). CDR3 length: 15 amino acids. The CDR3 protein is CSARVSGRDYNEQFF. For the CDR3, the DNA is TGCAGTGCTAGAGTTAGCGGGAGGGACTACAATGAGCAGTTCTTC.

V is TRBV5-4 and J is TRBJ2-5; D could derive from TRBD1 or TRBD2 (5 bases each). Looked up from germline, CDR1 is SGHNT and CDR2 is YYREEE (reference sequence). The CDR3 contains 11 residues. The CDR3, as DNA: TGTGCTATTAGGGACGGAGAGACCCAGTACTTC. As protein: CAIRDGETQYF.

V gene TRBV4-1 combines with J gene TRBJ2-5; no reliable D call. Germline V gene lookup returns CDR1 MGHRA and CDR2 YSYEKL. This CDR3 comprises 14 residues. V was shortened by 1 base and J by 5 bases, with 11 bases between the two germline ends. The CDR3 DNA follows: TGCGCCAGCAGCCAAGCACTAACCAGGGAGACCCAGTACTTC. Protein sequence: CASSQALTRETQYF.